Listed below are T cell receptor beta chains from one sample, sequenced in a study of CXCR4 blockade with PD-1 therapy in pancreatic cancer. TCRdb keeps only in-frame clones here, not all; method: immunoSEQ multiplex PCR. The sample lists approximately 17,000 clones, 72% occurring once. The specimen sequenced was tumor tissue. The source is a human donor with pancreatic ductal adenocarcinoma. The CDR3 runs from the conserved cysteine through the conserved F or W. D genes are given only for firm matches. The size entry is marked missing in some rows and otherwise reads once, few, many or a size class.

CDR3 protein	CDR3 DNA	J gene	D gene	CDR3 length	V gene	clone size
CASSLRGRPYEQYF	TGTGCCAGCAGCCTTCGGGGGAGGCCCTACGAGCAGTACTTC	TRBJ2-7	NA	14	TRBV14	once
CASSPGGTRQTNEQFF	TGTGCCAGCTCACCCGGCGGGACAAGACAGACCAATGAGCAGTTCTTC	TRBJ2-1	NA	16	TRBV18	NA
CASSPGLAQETQYF	TGCGCCAGCAGCCCCGGACTCGCCCAAGAGACCCAGTACTTC	TRBJ2-5	NA	14	TRBV5-1	few
CASSPGLAGVRNEQFF	TGTGCCAGCTCCCCCGGACTAGCGGGAGTGAGGAATGAGCAGTTCTTC	TRBJ2-1	TRBD2	16	TRBV18	NA
CSVKTGKNTEAFF	TGCAGCGTTAAGACAGGGAAGAACACTGAAGCTTTCTTT	TRBJ1-1	TRBD1	13	TRBV29-1	NA
CAQGGLAGLNTGELFF	TGTGCCCAGGGAGGACTAGCGGGGCTAAACACCGGGGAGCTGTTTTTT	TRBJ2-2	TRBD2	16	TRBV13	few
CASSQGGAGNYNEQFF	TGCGCCAGCAGCCAAGGGGGCGCTGGGAACTACAATGAGCAGTTCTTC	TRBJ2-1	NA	16	TRBV1	NA
CASSLVETPTDTQYF	TGTGCCAGCTCACTTGTGGAAACACCCACAGATACGCAGTATTTT	TRBJ2-3	NA	15	TRBV18	few
CASRTTGITEAFF	TGTGCCAGCAGAACCACAGGGATTACTGAAGCTTTCTTT	TRBJ1-1	NA	13	TRBV6-8	NA
CASGGAGRGYTF	TGTGCCAGCGGGGGCGCCGGGCGGGGCTACACCTTC	TRBJ1-2	NA	12	TRBV25-1	NA
CASSMHRENTEAFF	TGTGCCAGTAGTATGCACAGAGAGAACACTGAAGCTTTCTTT	TRBJ1-1	NA	14	TRBV19	NA
CASSQALAGEMPDTQYF	TGTGCCAGCAGCCAAGCCTTAGCGGGAGAAATGCCAGATACGCAGTATTTT	TRBJ2-3	NA	17	TRBV7-5	few
CSVEGGTDTQYF	TGCAGCGTTGAAGGGGGCACAGATACGCAGTATTTT	TRBJ2-3	NA	12	TRBV29-1	once
CASSLVARRGSESPLHF	TGCGCCAGCAGCTTGGTGGCACGACGTGGTTCTGAATCACCCCTCCACTTT	TRBJ1-6	NA	17	TRBV5-1	NA
CASSIGTGASVLSYEQYF	TGTGCCAGTAGTATTGGGACAGGGGCATCGGTACTCTCCTACGAGCAGTACTTC	TRBJ2-7	TRBD1	18	TRBV19	NA
CASQEQNQETQYF	TGTGCCAGCCAAGAACAGAACCAAGAGACCCAGTACTTC	TRBJ2-5	NA	13	TRBV28	NA
CASSSSPGTASYGYTF	TGTGCCAGCAGTTCCAGCCCCGGGACAGCTTCCTATGGCTACACCTTC	TRBJ1-2	TRBD1	16	TRBV28	NA
CASSLAGGNTIYF	TGTGCCAGCAGTTTGGCCGGGGGAAACACCATATATTTT	TRBJ1-3	NA	13	TRBV28	once
CSVEVAGSYEQYF	TGCAGCGTTGAAGTGGCGGGTTCCTACGAGCAGTACTTC	TRBJ2-7	NA	13	TRBV29-1	NA
CASSVVGTTPYNEQFF	TGTGCCAGCAGCGTAGTTGGGACGACCCCCTACAATGAGCAGTTCTTC	TRBJ2-1	NA	16	TRBV9	few
CASSLGTSGKVGELFF	TGCGCCAGCAGCCTGGGGACTAGCGGGAAGGTCGGGGAGCTGTTTTTT	TRBJ2-2	TRBD2	16	TRBV5-1	NA
CASSQVGGISGELFF	TGTGCCAGCAGCCAAGTTGGAGGGATTAGCGGGGAGCTGTTTTTT	TRBJ2-2	NA	15	TRBV14	NA
CASGYSGRYSDTQYF	TGTGCCAGCGGATATAGCGGGAGGTACTCAGATACGCAGTATTTT	TRBJ2-3	TRBD2	15	TRBV28	once
CASSASGATYNEQFF	TGTGCCAGCAGCGCTAGCGGAGCTACCTACAATGAGCAGTTCTTC	TRBJ2-1	TRBD2	15	TRBV2	few
CASSLWALNTGELFF	TGTGCCAGCAGTCTATGGGCTCTGAACACCGGGGAGCTGTTTTTT	TRBJ2-2	NA	15	TRBV6-8	NA
CASSPGTAMNTEAFF	TGTGCCAGTAGTCCAGGGACGGCTATGAACACTGAAGCTTTCTTT	TRBJ1-1	NA	15	TRBV19	NA
CATSRDGTGGYHEQYF	TGTGCCACCAGCAGAGACGGGACAGGGGGCTACCACGAGCAGTACTTC	TRBJ2-7	TRBD1	16	TRBV15	NA
CASSDRAGIILLHF	TGTGCCAGTTCGGACAGGGCCGGTATCATCCTCCTCCACTTT	TRBJ1-6	TRBD1	14	TRBV6-8	NA
CASSPLPGGGEAFF	TGTGCCAGCTCACCCCTGCCAGGGGGTGGTGAAGCTTTCTTT	TRBJ1-1	TRBD1	14	TRBV18	NA
CASSGLGIEQFF	TGCGCCAGCAGTGGCCTGGGGATTGAGCAGTTCTTC	TRBJ2-1	NA	12	TRBV10-2	NA
CAWTTGHNSPLHF	TGTGCCTGGACGACGGGGCATAATTCACCCCTCCACTTT	TRBJ1-6	NA	13	TRBV30	NA
CASSRQEYSTDTQYF	TGTGCCAGCAGTCGACAAGAGTATAGCACAGATACGCAGTATTTT	TRBJ2-3	NA	15	TRBV6-4	NA
CASRRGQGATEAFF	TGTGCCAGCAGGAGAGGTCAGGGAGCCACTGAAGCTTTCTTT	TRBJ1-1	NA	14	TRBV25-1	NA
CASSPWGSGANVLTF	TGTGCCAGCTCACCATGGGGATCGGGGGCCAACGTCCTGACTTTC	TRBJ2-6	NA	15	TRBV18	few
CASSPETAHYGYTF	TGTGCCAGCTCACCGGAGACAGCTCACTATGGCTACACCTTC	TRBJ1-2	NA	14	TRBV18	NA
CATSPSYNEQFF	TGTGCCACCTCCCCATCCTACAATGAGCAGTTCTTC	TRBJ2-1	NA	12	TRBV19	once
CASSQNRENIQYF	TGCGCCAGCAGCCAAAACAGGGAAAACATTCAGTACTTC	TRBJ2-4	NA	13	TRBV1	once
CAWSTGGEQYF	TGTGCCTGGAGCACAGGGGGGGAGCAGTACTTC	TRBJ2-7	TRBD1	11	TRBV30	NA
CAWMTSYNEQFF	TGTGCCTGGATGACCTCCTACAATGAGCAGTTCTTC	TRBJ2-1	NA	12	TRBV30	once
CASSIGGTRSGVYGQFF	TGTGCCAGTAGTATTGGAGGGACCCGGTCGGGGGTTTATGGGCAGTTCTTC	TRBJ2-1	NA	17	TRBV19	few
CSVELRTGNTIYF	TGCAGCGTTGAATTGCGGACTGGAAACACCATATATTTT	TRBJ1-3	NA	13	TRBV29-1	NA
CASSLNPNYSPLFF	TGTGCCAGCAGCTTAAATCCAAATTACTCGCCGCTGTTTTTT	TRBJ2-2	NA	14	TRBV11-1	few
CASTGPLGLSTF	TGTGCCAGTACCGGACCTCTTGGGTTGAGCACCTTC	TRBJ1-2	NA	12	TRBV25-1	NA
CSVQRTTSYEQYF	TGCAGCGTTCAAAGGACAACATCCTACGAGCAGTACTTC	TRBJ2-7	NA	13	TRBV29-1	NA
CASSPSWGSETQYF	TGTGCCAGCAGTCCGTCATGGGGGAGTGAGACCCAGTACTTC	TRBJ2-5	NA	14	TRBV6-8	few
CASTTPGTGVNQPQHF	TGTGCCAGCACCACACCAGGGACAGGGGTCAATCAGCCCCAGCATTTT	TRBJ1-5	TRBD1	16	TRBV28	once
CASSLSPGGGGTGELFF	TGCGCCAGCAGCTTGTCCCCGGGAGGAGGGGGCACCGGGGAGCTGTTTTTT	TRBJ2-2	NA	17	TRBV5-1	few